The 18 T cell receptor beta chains listed next were all sequenced from one sample in a study of identical twins. TCRdb reprocessed the 5' RACE reads with MiXCR, giving one entry per CDR3 protein. Among 500,000 to 700,000 distinct CDR3 sequences listed, 7% to 7.5% were seen once. These data were also filed under a second study, of yellow fever vaccine responses in identical twins.

The material sequenced was PBMCs. These receptors all stem from a woman aged 18-35 years in good health.

This clonotype was seen many times. The V call is TRBV5-1, the J call TRBJ2-7; D might be TRBD1 (6 bases). The V gene's germline CDR1 is SGHRS and CDR2 YFSETQ. This CDR3 has 14 amino acids. V lost 4 bases and J 3 bases, leaving 14 bases between the germline ends. The CDR3: CASSPNGQIYEQYF. Here the CDR3 DNA reads TGCGCCAGCAGCCCCAATGGACAGATCTACGAGCAGTACTTC.

This clonotype was seen at least ten times. The chain employs TRBV9 and TRBJ2-5; 7 bases are a match to TRBD1. The CDR3 is 15 amino acids. V lost 3 bases and J lost 0; bases outside the gene matches: 5. Germline assignment: CDR1 SGDLS and CDR2 YYNGEE. CDR3 sequence (DNA): TGTGCCAGCAGCGCGACAGGGTCAAACCAAGAGACCCAGTACTTC. Encoded protein: CASSATGSNQETQYF.

The genes are TRBV4-2 and TRBJ2-1, with TRBD2 matching 7 bases. Germline assignment: CDR1 LGHNA and CDR2 YNFKEQ. Trimming cost V 0 bases and J 0 bases; bases outside gene matches: 5. This CDR3 comprises 17 residues. CDR3 protein: CASSQEAGGSSYNEQFF. The CDR3 coding sequence is TGTGCCAGCAGCCAAGAGGCAGGCGGGAGCTCCTACAATGAGCAGTTCTTC.

This clonotype was detected a few times. The chain recombines TRBV11-2 with TRBJ2-7; D is uncertain. Germline lookup yields CDR1 SGHAT and CDR2 FQNNGV. Trimming removed 2 bases at V and 5 bases at J, with 10 bases between. CDR3 length: 13 amino acids. The CDR3 DNA is TGTGCCAGCAGCTTATTTCCCATCGACGAGCAGTACGTC. Encoded protein: CASSLFPIDEQYV.

This chain links TRBV5-1 with TRBJ2-7; D remains ambiguous. The germline V gene encodes CDR1 SGHRS and CDR2 YFSETQ. The CDR3 totals 16 residues. V lost 4 bases and J 6 bases, leaving 23 bases between the germline ends. CDR3 protein: CASSPDPASTLLEQYV. CDR3 DNA sequence: TGCGCCAGCAGCCCGGACCCGGCGTCTACTCTTCTCGAGCAGTACGTC.

This chain links TRBV10-3 with TRBJ2-1, with D maybe TRBD2 (6 bases). V was clipped by 10 bases and J by 0 bases, with 22 bases between them. Germline CDR1 reads ENHRY; CDR2 reads SYGVKD. This CDR3 comprises 17 residues. The CDR3: CATSPRDSPYSYNEQFF. CDR3 nucleotides: TGTGCCACCTCCCCCCGGGACTCCCCATACTCCTACAATGAGCAGTTCTTC.

This clonotype was detected ten times or more. The chain links TRBV12-3 or TRBV12-4 to TRBJ1-2, with D possibly matching TRBD1 (6 bases). The V end was cut by 6 bases, the J end by 8 bases, with 13 bases between. This CDR3 is built from 12 residues. The CDR3 loop is CASSNTGSGYTF. CDR3 DNA sequence: TGTGCCAGCAGCAACACAGGGAGCGGCTACACCTTC.

The rearrangement joins TRBV5-1 to TRBJ2-7, with D unresolved. There are 16 residues in the CDR3. The germline V gene encodes CDR1 SGHRS and CDR2 YFSETQ. Trimming pared 0 bases from V and 0 bases from J, leaving 13 bases between. The CDR3 sequence is CASSLGTTLNSYEQYF. In DNA form, the CDR3 reads TGCGCCAGCAGCTTGGGGACGACATTAAACTCCTACGAGCAGTACTTC.

There are many counts of this clonotype. J is TRBJ2-1 and V is TRBV29-1, with D maybe TRBD1 (5 bases). Germline CDR1 and CDR2: SQVTM and ANQGSEA. The CDR3 loop spans 11 amino acids. V gave up 7 bases and J gave up 3 bases, with 7 bases separating them. In DNA, the CDR3 is TGCAGCGAGACAGTCTACAATGAGCAGTTCTTC. It yields the protein CSETVYNEQFF.

This clonotype was observed a handful of times. DNA for the CDR3: TGTGCCAGCAGTTTCGGACAGCCGATCTATGGCTACACCTTC. Its translation: CASSFGQPIYGYTF. The chain has TRBV12-3 or TRBV12-4 and TRBJ1-2; tentatively, D is TRBD1 (6 bases). Deletions cut 3 bases from V and 4 bases from J, with 12 bases between. The CDR3 contains 14 residues.

The CDR3 here is CASKPEQFF. CDR3 nucleotide sequence: TGTGCCAGCAAACCTGAGCAGTTCTTC. The chain combines TRBV12-3 or TRBV12-4 with TRBJ2-1, with unresolved D. The ends were cut back, 7 bases at V and 9 bases at J, with 4 bases in the middle. The CDR3 length is 9 residues.

This sequence joins TRBV5-1 and TRBJ1-5, with 10 nucleotides matching TRBD1. CDR1 is SGHRS, CDR2 YFSETQ, per germline. Losses at the gene ends were 0 bases for V and 2 bases for J; bases not matched to a gene: 2. The CDR3 is made up of 16 amino acids. The CDR3 loop is CASSLGGTGGNQPQHF. CDR3 DNA sequence: TGCGCCAGCAGCTTGGGGGGGACAGGGGGCAATCAGCCCCAGCATTTT.

This clonotype came up many times. The J gene is TRBJ2-5, the V gene TRBV14; perhaps TRBD1 as D (5 bases). The V gene's germline CDR1 is SGHDN and CDR2 FVKESK. CDR3 size: 11 residues. V was trimmed by 7 bases and J by 7 bases, leaving 10 bases between them. CDR3: CASMQGGTQYF. The CDR3 DNA reads TGTGCCAGCATGCAGGGTGGGACCCAGTACTTC. Full variable domain (outside the CDR3, taken from reference TRBV14 and TRBJ2-5): EAGVTQFPSHSVIEKGQTVTLRCDPISGHDNLYWYRRVMGKEIKFLLHFVKESKQDESGMPNNRFLAERTGGTYSTLKVQPAELEDSGVYFCASMQGGTQYFGPGTRLLVL.

With respect to this clonotype: A much larger clone differs by one base, so this may be a read error. The chain uses TRBV6-1 and TRBJ1-1; 9 bases fit TRBD1. V lost 3 bases and J lost 3; bases outside the gene matches: 2. CDR1 is MNHNS and CDR2 is SASEGT in the germline V gene. The CDR3 spans 14 residues. CDR3 amino acids: CASSDWDRDTEAFF. The CDR3 DNA reads as TGTGCCAGCAGTGACTGGGACAGGGACACTGAAGCTTTCTTT.

This chain joins TRBV4-1 and TRBJ1-2; TRBD1 is a possible D gene (5 bases). The V and J ends lost 0 bases and 2 bases respectively, with 13 bases between them. The CDR3 covers 16 residues. CDR1 and CDR2 from the germline V gene are MGHRA and YSYEKL. The CDR3 loop is CASSQDEGRVNYGYTF. For the CDR3, the DNA is TGCGCCAGCAGCCAAGATGAGGGGCGCGTCAACTATGGCTACACCTTC.

The chain uses TRBV12-3 or TRBV12-4 and TRBJ2-5, with a weak D call TRBD2 (7 bases). This CDR3 spans 15 amino acids. The V end was cut by 5 bases, the J end by 5 bases, with 18 bases between. CDR3 amino acids: CASSPRGGPGETQYF. The CDR3 region has the DNA TGTGCCAGCAGTCCTCGCGGGGGCCCCGGGGAGACCCAGTACTTC.

This clonotype appeared many times. V is TRBV28 and J is TRBJ1-2; D is possibly TRBD1 (6 bases). CDR1 and CDR2 (germline): MDHEN, SYDVKM. This CDR3 has 13 residues. V was cut by 7 bases and J by 4 bases, with 13 bases left in between. The CDR3 coding sequence is TGTGCCAGCACCGAGGACAGAGCCTATGGCTACACCTTC. Its translation is CASTEDRAYGYTF.

The V call is TRBV15, the J call TRBJ2-3; 14 bases match TRBD2. V gave up 8 bases and J gave up 4 bases; unmatched junction bases: 2. Germline lookup yields CDR1 LNHNV and CDR2 YYDKDF (reference sequence). The CDR3 sequence is 14 residues long. CDR3: CATVGLAGADTQYF. The CDR3 DNA reads TGTGCCACCGTGGGACTAGCGGGGGCAGATACGCAGTATTTT.